The entry that follows covers one T cell receptor (beta chain) sequence. Antigen unknown. PCR was performed using 60 Vbeta and 13 Jbeta primers. Sequencing was performed with immunoSEQ multiplex PCR; in TCRdb, only in-frame clones are kept and a portion is missing. The sample lists some 200,000 clones; 80% were seen once. CDR1 and CDR2 (germline): MGHRA, YSYEKL. Trimming stripped 0 bases from V and 0 bases from J, with 11 bases between. The CDR3 consists of 16 residues. The data are from a study of cytomegalovirus exposure and HLA in healthy donors. Turning to the study itself: HLA-typed donors were the source of about 85 million unique TCRs held in an early data release.

Overall study findings and caveats: Presence/absence analyses rested on an assumption that sequencing depth was roughly uniform across donors. In an earlier analysis, productive rearrangement rates for most beta V segments clustered near 87% or 30%.

The sequenced sample consisted of PBMCs. The TCR was taken from a boy younger than 18 in good health and CMV-seronegative. V gene TRBV4-1 combines with J gene TRBJ1-2, with unresolved D. CDR3 DNA: TGCGCCAGCAGCCAAGAATCAGATCCAACTAACTATGGCTACACCTTC. Protein: CASSQESDPTNYGYTF.